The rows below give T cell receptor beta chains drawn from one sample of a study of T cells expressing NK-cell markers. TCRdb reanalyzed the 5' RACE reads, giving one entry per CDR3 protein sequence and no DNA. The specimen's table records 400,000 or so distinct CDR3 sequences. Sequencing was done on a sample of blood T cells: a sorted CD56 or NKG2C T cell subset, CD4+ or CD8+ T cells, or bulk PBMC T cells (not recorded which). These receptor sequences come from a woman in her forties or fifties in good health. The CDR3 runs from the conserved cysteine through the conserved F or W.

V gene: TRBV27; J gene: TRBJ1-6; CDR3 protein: CASSFSATNSPLHF
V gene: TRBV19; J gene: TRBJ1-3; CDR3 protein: CASSIRGTAIGNTIYF
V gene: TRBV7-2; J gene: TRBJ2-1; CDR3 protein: CASSLDGAGAGNEQFF
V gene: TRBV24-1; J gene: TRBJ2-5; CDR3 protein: CATSGSGQRQRTQYF
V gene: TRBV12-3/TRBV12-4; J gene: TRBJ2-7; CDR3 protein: CASTQFRDRTYEQYF
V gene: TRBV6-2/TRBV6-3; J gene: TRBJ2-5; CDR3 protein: CASTLAGVYSETQYF
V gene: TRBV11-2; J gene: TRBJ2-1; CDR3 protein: CASSFPGLAGRGFF
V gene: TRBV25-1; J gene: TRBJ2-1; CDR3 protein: CASSEYGGSGSGEQFF
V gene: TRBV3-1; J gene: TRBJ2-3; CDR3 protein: CASSQRTSGPAGDTQYF
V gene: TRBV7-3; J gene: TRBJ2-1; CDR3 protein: CASSSSGASYNEQFF
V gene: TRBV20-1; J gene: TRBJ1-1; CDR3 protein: CRAGTGGSRTEAFF
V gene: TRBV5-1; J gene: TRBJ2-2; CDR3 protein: CASNPGLLAGLQNTGELFF
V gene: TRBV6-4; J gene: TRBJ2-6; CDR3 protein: CASGTGALSGANVLTF
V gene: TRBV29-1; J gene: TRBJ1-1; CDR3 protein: CSAVVGATEAFF
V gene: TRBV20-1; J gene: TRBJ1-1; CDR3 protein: CSARDPENTEAFF
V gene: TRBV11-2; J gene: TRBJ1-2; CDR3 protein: CASSLGSEYTF
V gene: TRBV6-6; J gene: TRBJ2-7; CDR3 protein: CASSGLAGSSYEQYF
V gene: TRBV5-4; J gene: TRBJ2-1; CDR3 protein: CASSGLAGYNEQFF
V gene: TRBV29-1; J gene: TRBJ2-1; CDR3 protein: CSLWLPSYNEQFF
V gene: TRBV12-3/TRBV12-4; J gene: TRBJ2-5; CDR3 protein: CASGIGVRETQYF
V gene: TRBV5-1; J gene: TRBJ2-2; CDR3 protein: CASSPAGGSTGELFF
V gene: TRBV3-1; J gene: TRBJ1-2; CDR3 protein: CASSQSSGQYGYTF
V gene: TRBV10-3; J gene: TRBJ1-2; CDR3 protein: CAIKLIGGIRGPYGYTF
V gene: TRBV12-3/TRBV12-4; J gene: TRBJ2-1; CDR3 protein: CASSFGGRALGEQFF
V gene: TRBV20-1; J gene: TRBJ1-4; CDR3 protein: CSAGRGLNEKLFF
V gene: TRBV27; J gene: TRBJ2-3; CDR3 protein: CASSSTAMRTDTQYF
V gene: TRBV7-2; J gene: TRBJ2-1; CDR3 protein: CASSLSQYNEQFF
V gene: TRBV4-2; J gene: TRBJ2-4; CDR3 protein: CASSHGTSLGEEPFIQYF
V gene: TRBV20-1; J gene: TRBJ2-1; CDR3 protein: CSALETGQASSYNEQFF
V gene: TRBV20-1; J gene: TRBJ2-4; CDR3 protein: CSASVSGRNIQYF
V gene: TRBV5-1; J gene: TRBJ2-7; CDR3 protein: CASSLYGSSVEQYF
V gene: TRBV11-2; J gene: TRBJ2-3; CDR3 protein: CASSLVGGPTDTQYF
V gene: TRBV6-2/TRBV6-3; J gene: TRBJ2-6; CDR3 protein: CASSYRGTGERSGANVLTF
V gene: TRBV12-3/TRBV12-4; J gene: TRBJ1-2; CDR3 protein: CASSFRDPNYGYTF